Each of the 6 T cell receptor beta chains below was sequenced from the same sample in a study of blood T cell repertoires in COVID-19. This table comes from immunoSEQ multiplex PCR, and its TCRdb copy is limited to in-frame clones, with some not included. This sample has about 220,000 clones; 80% to 90% occur once, and the top ten carry about 3.5%. Sequencing input: PBMCs or T cells enriched from blood (not recorded which). The origin of the receptors is a woman aged 18-29 years in a cohort exposed to, infected with or recovered from COVID-19 (not recorded which).

The chain combines TRBV29-1 with TRBJ1-1; possible D gene TRBD1, 6 bases. The CDR3 length is 14 residues. Germline lookup yields CDR1 SQVTM and CDR2 ANQGSEA. V lost 5 bases and J lost 0, with 13 bases in between. The DNA of the CDR3 is TGCAGCGTTTCGAGGACAGTCATGAACACTGAAGCTTTCTTT. Translation: CSVSRTVMNTEAFF.

This chain uses TRBV28 with TRBJ2-1; possible D gene TRBD1, 5 bases. With 6 bases removed from V and 6 bases from J, the gap between germline ends came to 12 bases. From germline, CDR1 is MDHEN and CDR2 SYDVKM. The CDR3 length is 13 residues. CDR3 residues: CASSLAGANEQFF. CDR3 nucleotides: TGTGCCAGCAGCCTGGCTGGGGCCAATGAGCAGTTCTTC. The full variable domain, completed using reference TRBV28 and TRBJ2-1, is DVKVTQSSRYLVKRTGEKVFLECVQDMDHENMFWYRQDPGLGLRLIYFSYDVKMKEKGDIPEGYSVSREKKERFSLILESASTNQTSMYLCASSLAGANEQFFGPGTRLTVL.

This chain connects TRBV5-1 to TRBJ2-3; perhaps TRBD1 as D (5 bases). Germline-derived CDR1 and CDR2 are SGHRS and YFSETQ. The CDR3 is made up of 14 amino acids. V was clipped by 3 bases and J by 2 bases, with 10 bases between them. The CDR3 loop reads CASSSAGFTDTQYF. Here the CDR3 DNA reads TGCGCCAGCAGCTCCGCAGGGTTCACAGATACGCAGTATTTT.

The J gene is TRBJ1-2, the V gene TRBV9, with 9 bases matching TRBD1. The CDR3 sequence is 13 residues long. Losses at the gene ends were 2 bases for V and 4 bases for J; bases not matched to a gene: 0. Germline V gene data show CDR1 as SGDLS and CDR2 as YYNGEE. The CDR3 region has the DNA TGTGCCAGCAGCGTGGACAGGGGCTATGGCTACACCTTC. This gives the protein CASSVDRGYGYTF.

V and J are TRBV11-2 and TRBJ1-1; no clear D gene. This CDR3 has 14 residues. Trimming stripped 5 bases from V and 0 bases from J, with 10 bases between. The V gene's germline CDR1 is SGHAT and CDR2 FQNNGV. The CDR3 DNA follows: TGTGCCAGCAGCCTACAGATCATGAACACTGAAGCTTTCTTT. It yields the protein CASSLQIMNTEAFF.

The V gene is TRBV3-1 (or the pseudogene TRBV3-2), the J gene TRBJ1-1; 10 nucleotides align to TRBD1. The CDR3 loop spans 16 amino acids. Unmatched junction bases numbered 9, after V lost 6 bases and J lost 2 bases. The germline V gene encodes CDR1 LGHDT and CDR2 YNNKEL (reference sequence). The CDR3 loop reads CASSPTGQGGNTEAFF. CDR3 nucleotides: TGTGCCAGCAGTCCTACAGGACAGGGGGGAAACACTGAAGCTTTCTTT.